Included here is one TCR beta chain sequence, with context. The antigen remains undetermined. Data came from immunoSEQ multiplex PCR; TCRdb stores just in-frame clones and leaves some out. The table records 200,000 or so clones, about 80% of them present only once. This specimen belongs to a study of cytomegalovirus exposure and HLA in healthy donors. As for the study in general: The same platform used for the 500 to 850 first-cohort repertoires was also used for the 100 to 150 validation repertoires, as a later analysis reported. Study-wide points: It was reportedly the case that the classifier diagnosed cytomegalovirus status with high specificity and sensitivity. According to a subsequent analysis, TCR clusters identified in the first cohort showed a tendency to co-occur across the approximately 120 validation repertoires. Among TCR beta chains, those listed as cytomegalovirus-associated numbered around 160.

There are 15 residues in the CDR3. Germline lookup yields CDR1 KGHSH and CDR2 LQKENI. The V and J ends lost 3 bases and 2 bases, in that order; junction bases with no gene match: 7. The sequence was collected from a man between 18 and 35 years old in good health and CMV-seropositive. Specimen: PBMCs. The gene calls are TRBV18 and TRBJ2-7, with 7 nucleotides matching TRBD1. DNA of the CDR3: TGTGCCAGCTCACCGCTCCAGGGGGATGCCTACGAGCAGTACTTC. Translated, it gives CASSPLQGDAYEQYF.